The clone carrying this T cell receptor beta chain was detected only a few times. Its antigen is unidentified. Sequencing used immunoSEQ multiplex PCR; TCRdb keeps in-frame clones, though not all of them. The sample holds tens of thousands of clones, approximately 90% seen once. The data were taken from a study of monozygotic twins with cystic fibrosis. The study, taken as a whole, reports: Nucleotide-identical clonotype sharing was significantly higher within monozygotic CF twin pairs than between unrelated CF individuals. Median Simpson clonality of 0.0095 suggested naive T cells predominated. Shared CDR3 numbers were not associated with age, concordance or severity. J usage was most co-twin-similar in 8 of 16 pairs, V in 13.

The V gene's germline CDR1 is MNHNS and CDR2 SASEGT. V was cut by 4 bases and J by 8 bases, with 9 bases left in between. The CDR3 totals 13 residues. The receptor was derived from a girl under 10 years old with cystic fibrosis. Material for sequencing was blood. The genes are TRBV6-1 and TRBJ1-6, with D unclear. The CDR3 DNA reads TGTGCCAGCAGTGCCCAATCGCATTCACCCCTCCACTTT. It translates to CASSAQSHSPLHF.